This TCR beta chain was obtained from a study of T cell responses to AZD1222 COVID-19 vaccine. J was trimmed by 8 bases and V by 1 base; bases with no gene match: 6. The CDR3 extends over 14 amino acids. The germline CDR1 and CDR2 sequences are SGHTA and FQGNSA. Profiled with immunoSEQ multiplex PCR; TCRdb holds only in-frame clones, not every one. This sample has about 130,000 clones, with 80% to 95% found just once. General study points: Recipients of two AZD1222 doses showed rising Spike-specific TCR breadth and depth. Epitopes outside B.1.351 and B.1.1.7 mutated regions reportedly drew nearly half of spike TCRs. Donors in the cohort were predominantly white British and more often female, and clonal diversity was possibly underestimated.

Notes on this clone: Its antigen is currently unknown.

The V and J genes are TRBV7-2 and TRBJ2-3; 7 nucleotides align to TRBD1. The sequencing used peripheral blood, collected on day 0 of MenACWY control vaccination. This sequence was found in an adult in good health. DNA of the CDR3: TGTGCCAGCAGCTTAGACGGGGACAGACTTACGCAGTATTTT. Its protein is CASSLDGDRLTQYF.